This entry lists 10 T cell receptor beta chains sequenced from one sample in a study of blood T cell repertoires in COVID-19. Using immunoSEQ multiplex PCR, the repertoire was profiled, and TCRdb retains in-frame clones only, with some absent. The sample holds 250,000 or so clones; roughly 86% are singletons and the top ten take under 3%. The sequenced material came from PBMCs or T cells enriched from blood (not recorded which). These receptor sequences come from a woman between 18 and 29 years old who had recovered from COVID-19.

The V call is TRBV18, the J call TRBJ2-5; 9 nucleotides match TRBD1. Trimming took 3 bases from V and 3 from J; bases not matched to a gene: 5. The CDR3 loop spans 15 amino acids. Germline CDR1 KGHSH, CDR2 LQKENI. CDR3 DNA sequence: TGTGCCAGCTCACCCATTGGACAGGGGAAAGAGACCCAGTACTTC. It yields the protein CASSPIGQGKETQYF.

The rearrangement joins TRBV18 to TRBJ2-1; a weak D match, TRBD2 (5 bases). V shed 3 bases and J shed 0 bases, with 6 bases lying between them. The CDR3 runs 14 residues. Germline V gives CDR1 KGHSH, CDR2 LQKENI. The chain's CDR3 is CASSPGSSYNEQFF. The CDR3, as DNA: TGTGCCAGCTCACCGGGGAGCTCCTACAATGAGCAGTTCTTC. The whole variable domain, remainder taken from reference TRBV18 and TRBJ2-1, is NAGVMQNPRHLVRRRGQEARLRCSPMKGHSHVYWYRQLPEEGLKFMVYLQKENIIDESGMPKERFSAEFPKEGPSILRIQQVVRGDSAAYFCASSPGSSYNEQFFGPGTRLTVL.

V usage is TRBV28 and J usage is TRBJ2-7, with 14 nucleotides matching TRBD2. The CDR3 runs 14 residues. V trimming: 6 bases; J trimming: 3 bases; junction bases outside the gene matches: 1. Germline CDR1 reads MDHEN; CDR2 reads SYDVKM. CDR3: CASRGTSGSYEQYF. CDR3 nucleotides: TGTGCCAGCAGGGGGACTAGCGGGAGCTACGAGCAGTACTTC.

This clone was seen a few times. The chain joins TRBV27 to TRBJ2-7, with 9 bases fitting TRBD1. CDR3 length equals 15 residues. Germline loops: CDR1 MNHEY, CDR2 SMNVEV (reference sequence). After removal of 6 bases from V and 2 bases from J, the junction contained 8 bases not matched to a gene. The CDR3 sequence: CASSQGQGLPYEQYF. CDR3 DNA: TGTGCCAGCAGCCAGGGACAGGGACTACCCTACGAGCAGTACTTC.

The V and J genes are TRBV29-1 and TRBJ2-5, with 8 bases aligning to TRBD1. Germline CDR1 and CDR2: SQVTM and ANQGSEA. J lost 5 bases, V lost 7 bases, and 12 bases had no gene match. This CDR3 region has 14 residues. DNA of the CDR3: TGCAGCGACGGGGGACCGACAGGGGTTGAGACCCAGTACTTC. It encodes CSDGGPTGVETQYF.

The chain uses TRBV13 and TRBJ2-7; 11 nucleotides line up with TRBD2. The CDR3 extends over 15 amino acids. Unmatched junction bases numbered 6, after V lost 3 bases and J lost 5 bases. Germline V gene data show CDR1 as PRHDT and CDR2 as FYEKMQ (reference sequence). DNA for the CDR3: TGTGCCAGCAGCTTCACTAGCGGGGGAAGCGACGAGCAGTACTTC. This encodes CASSFTSGGSDEQYF.

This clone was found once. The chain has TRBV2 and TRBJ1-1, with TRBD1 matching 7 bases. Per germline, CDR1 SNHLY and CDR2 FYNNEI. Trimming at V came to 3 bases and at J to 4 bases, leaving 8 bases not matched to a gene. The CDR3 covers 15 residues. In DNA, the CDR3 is TGTGCCAGCAGTGAGCAGACAGGGTTAGGCACTGAAGCTTTCTTT. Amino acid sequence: CASSEQTGLGTEAFF.

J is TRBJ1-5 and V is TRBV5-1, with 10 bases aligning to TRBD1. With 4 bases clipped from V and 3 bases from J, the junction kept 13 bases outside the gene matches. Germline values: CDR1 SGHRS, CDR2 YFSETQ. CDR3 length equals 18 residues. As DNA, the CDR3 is TGCGCCAGCAGCCCGGGCGTGGCGGGACAGGGGACCAATCAGCCCCAGCATTTT. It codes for CASSPGVAGQGTNQPQHF.

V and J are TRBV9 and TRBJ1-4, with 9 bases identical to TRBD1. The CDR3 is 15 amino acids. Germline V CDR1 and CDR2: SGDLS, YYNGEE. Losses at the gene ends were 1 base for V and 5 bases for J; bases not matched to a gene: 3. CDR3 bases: TGTGCCAGCAGCGTACTCGGGACAGGGAATGAAAAACTGTTTTTT. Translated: CASSVLGTGNEKLFF.

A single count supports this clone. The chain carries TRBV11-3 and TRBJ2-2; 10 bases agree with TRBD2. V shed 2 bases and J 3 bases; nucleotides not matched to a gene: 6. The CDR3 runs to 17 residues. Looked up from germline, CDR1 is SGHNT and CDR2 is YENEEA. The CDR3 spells CASSLPRTSGYTGELFF. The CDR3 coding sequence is TGTGCCAGCAGCTTACCCCGGACTAGCGGCTACACCGGGGAGCTGTTTTTT. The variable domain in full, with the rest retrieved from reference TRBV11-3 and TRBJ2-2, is EAGVVQSPRYKIIEKKQPVAFWCNPISGHNTLYWYLQNLGQGPELLIRYENEEAVDDSQLPKDRFSAERLKGVDSTLKIQPAELGDSAVYLCASSLPRTSGYTGELFFGEGSRLTVL.